Listed here are 7 T cell receptor beta chains from one sample, sequenced in a study of CD8+ T cells in alopecia areata. cDNA reverse transcribed from extracted RNA served as the sequencing template. Measured with immunoSEQ multiplex PCR; TCRdb has only the in-frame clones, and not every one. Of about 210,000 clones listed, 64% are singletons. Indicated treatment: oral pan-JAK inhibitor, 5-10 mg twice daily. The source material was CD4+ T cells sorted from blood, sampled at week 4, from a patient treated with tofacitinib. The receptors here all came from a human donor with alopecia areata.

The chain employs TRBV4-3 and TRBJ2-1; 8 bases line up with TRBD1. The CDR3 has 16 amino acids. CDR1 is LGHNA, CDR2 YSLEER, per germline. J lost 1 base, V lost 7 bases, and 9 bases had no gene match. CDR3 region: CASNKDRGQSYNEQFF. In DNA form, the CDR3 reads TGCGCCAGCAACAAAGACAGGGGACAGTCCTACAATGAGCAGTTCTTC.

This chain joins TRBV7-9 and TRBJ2-2; 7 bases are shared with TRBD2. The CDR3 sequence is 16 residues long. V shed 5 bases and J 5 bases; nucleotides not matched to a gene: 11. The germline V gene has CDR1 SEHNR and CDR2 FQNEAQ (reference sequence). The CDR3 here is CASSASGAAGTGELFF. The CDR3, as DNA: TGTGCCAGCAGCGCGAGCGGGGCGGCCGGAACCGGGGAGCTGTTTTTT.

The chain is built from TRBV7-9 and TRBJ2-2; unclear D gene. V shed 6 bases and J shed 12 bases, with 20 bases lying between them. Germline CDR1 is SEHNR and CDR2 is FQNEAQ (reference sequence). The CDR3 runs to 14 residues. The CDR3 protein is CASRHDSEVNQLFF. The CDR3 bases are TGTGCCAGCAGGCACGATTCTGAGGTGAACCAGCTGTTTTTT.

V is TRBV29-1 and J is TRBJ2-5; 7 bases agree with TRBD1. Trimming cost V 6 bases and J 4 bases; bases outside gene matches: 5. This CDR3 has 12 amino acids. Looked up from germline, CDR1 is SQVTM and CDR2 is ANQGSEA. CDR3 bases: TGCAGCGTAACCCGGGACAGAGAGACCCAGTACTTC. Translation gives CSVTRDRETQYF.

This chain links TRBV5-4 with TRBJ2-3; 13 bases line up with TRBD2. The CDR3 contains 16 residues. The V and J ends lost 1 base and 5 bases, in that order; junction bases with no gene match: 4. The germline V gene has CDR1 SGHNT and CDR2 YYREEE (reference sequence). The CDR3 sequence: CASSLTSGGAGDTQYF. Here the CDR3 DNA reads TGTGCCAGCAGCTTGACTAGCGGGGGGGCAGGAGATACGCAGTATTTT.

The chain links TRBV19 to TRBJ1-2; D remains unclear. The germline CDR1 and CDR2 sequences are LNHDA and SQIVND (reference sequence). There are 14 residues in the CDR3. Trimming left V 6 bases short and J 2 bases short, with 13 bases between. The CDR3 reads CASSRGSANYGYTF. Written as DNA, the CDR3 is TGTGCCAGTAGCCGTGGGTCCGCAAACTATGGCTACACCTTC. Variable domain in full (rest from reference TRBV19 and TRBJ1-2): DGGITQSPKYLFRKEGQNVTLSCEQNLNHDAMYWYRQDPGQGLRLIYYSQIVNDFQKGDIAEGYSVSREKKESFPLTVTSAQKNPTAFYLCASSRGSANYGYTFGSGTRLTVV.

V is TRBV2 and J is TRBJ2-7, with D perhaps TRBD1 (6 bases). CDR1 and CDR2 (germline): SNHLY, FYNNEI. V shed 10 bases and J shed 5 bases, with 15 bases lying between them. This CDR3 is 12 amino acids long. CDR3 residues: CATTKDSHEQYF. The CDR3 DNA reads as TGTGCCACGACCAAGGACAGCCACGAGCAGTACTTC.